The clone carrying this TCR beta chain was observed a few times. What it recognizes is unknown. The source of the sample is a study of blood T cells in healthy people across ages. The study, taken as a whole, reports: With donor CMV status unknown, expanded clonotype changes were possibly confounded. More naive CD4+ cells and higher diversity were found in long-lived than in aged donors.

Approximately 10 milliliters was the volume of peripheral blood drawn from each donor. Sample-barcoded 5' priming and a J-beta primer mix drove a second PCR of roughly 6 to 12 cycles. TCRdb itself ran the 5' RACE reads through MiXCR, one entry per CDR3 protein. The data show about 1.4 million distinct CDR3 sequences, approximately 63% seen once. In germline, CDR1 is DFQATT, CDR2 SNEGSKA (reference sequence). The CDR3 loop spans 11 amino acids. Trimming took off 8 bases at V and 4 bases at J, with 10 bases between the two ends. The sequenced sample was blood. The J gene is TRBJ2-3, the V gene TRBV20-1, with D possibly matching TRBD2 (7 bases). The sequence was obtained from a man between 18 and 29 years old in good health. In nucleotides, the CDR3 is TGCAGTCGAGGGGGGGCAGATACGCAGTATTTT. Translating it yields CSRGGADTQYF.